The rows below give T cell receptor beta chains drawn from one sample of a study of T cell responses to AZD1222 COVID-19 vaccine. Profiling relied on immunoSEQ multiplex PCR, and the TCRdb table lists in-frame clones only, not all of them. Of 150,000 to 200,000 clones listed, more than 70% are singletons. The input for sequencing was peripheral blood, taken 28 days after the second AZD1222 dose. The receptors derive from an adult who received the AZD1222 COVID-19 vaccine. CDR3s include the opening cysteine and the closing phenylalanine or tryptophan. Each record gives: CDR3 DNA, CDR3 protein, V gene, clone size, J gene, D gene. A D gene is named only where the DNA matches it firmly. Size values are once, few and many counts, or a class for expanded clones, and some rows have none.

TGTGCCAGCAGCTCGTGGGACCCTTGGGCTGGAAACACCATATATTTT,CASSSWDPWAGNTIYF,TRBV7-2,NA,TRBJ1-3,NA
TGCGCCAGCAGCCAAGATCCTCGGGCTCCCCTCCACTTT,CASSQDPRAPLHF,TRBV4-1,NA,TRBJ1-6,NA
TGTGCCAGCTCACCAGGGTCAACTAATGAAAAACTGTTTTTT,CASSPGSTNEKLFF,TRBV18,NA,TRBJ1-4,NA
TGTGCCAGCAGCGACAGGGACAATGAGCAGTTCTTC,CASSDRDNEQFF,TRBV7-3,NA,TRBJ2-1,TRBD1
TGTGCAGTGGGGGGCAGGGGAGGGTCCTTCCCCTACGAGCAGTACTTC,CAVGGRGGSFPYEQYF,TRBV27,NA,TRBJ2-7,NA
TGTGCCAGCAGTCTGGACAGGCCCGTGGTGAGCAATCAGCCCCAGCATTTT,CASSLDRPVVSNQPQHF,TRBV6-2/TRBV6-3,NA,TRBJ1-5,TRBD1
TGTGCCAGCAGCTCAGGACAGGGAGGCAATCAGCCCCAGCATTTT,CASSSGQGGNQPQHF,TRBV7-8,NA,TRBJ1-5,TRBD1
TGTGCCAGCAGGAGACAGGGGGCCTCCTCCTACGAGCAGTACTTC,CASRRQGASSYEQYF,TRBV27,NA,TRBJ2-7,TRBD1
TGTGCCAGCAGCGTTGGTAGCGGGATGGGCACAGATACGCAGTATTTT,CASSVGSGMGTDTQYF,TRBV9,NA,TRBJ2-3,TRBD2
TGTGCCAGCAGCCAAGGTCGAGGGGAAGGTAATGAAAAACTGTTTTTT,CASSQGRGEGNEKLFF,TRBV4-2,few,TRBJ1-4,NA
TGTGCCAGCCAGGACCCGGATGCGGGGGGCACAGATACGCAGTATTTT,CASQDPDAGGTDTQYF,TRBV2,NA,TRBJ2-3,TRBD2
TGTGCCAGCAGTCCGACAGATCTACGGGGCTACACCTTC,CASSPTDLRGYTF,TRBV12-3/TRBV12-4,NA,TRBJ1-2,NA
TGTGCCAGCAGCTTAGCGGGGAGCTCCTACAATGAGCAGTTCTTC,CASSLAGSSYNEQFF,TRBV7-6,NA,TRBJ2-1,NA
TGTGCCAGCAGTTCCCCTAGCGGGAGGTACGAGCAGTACTTC,CASSSPSGRYEQYF,TRBV28,NA,TRBJ2-7,TRBD2
TGTGCCAGCAGCTTCGTCGTAGCGGGAGGGGAGACCCAGTACTTC,CASSFVVAGGETQYF,TRBV7-2,NA,TRBJ2-5,TRBD2
TGTGCCTGCAACCTCGGACAGATCTACGAGCAGTACTTC,CACNLGQIYEQYF,TRBV30,NA,TRBJ2-7,NA
TGTGCCAGCTCACCCGAGGCCTACAATGAGCAGTTCTTC,CASSPEAYNEQFF,TRBV18,NA,TRBJ2-1,NA
TGCAGCGTTGGACAGGTTGGGTTCAATGAGCAGTTCTTC,CSVGQVGFNEQFF,TRBV29-1,NA,TRBJ2-1,NA
TGTGCCAGCAGCTTAGTCTCGTCAGTAACCTCCTACGAGCAGTACTTC,CASSLVSSVTSYEQYF,TRBV7-2,few,TRBJ2-7,NA
TGTGCCAGCAAGGGGGCCCAATCCTACGAGCAGTACTTC,CASKGAQSYEQYF,TRBV7-9,NA,TRBJ2-7,TRBD1
TGCGCCAGCAGCCCCGGGACAGTCTCCTACAATGAGCAGTTCTTC,CASSPGTVSYNEQFF,TRBV4-3,NA,TRBJ2-1,TRBD1
TGTGCCAGCAGTGCCGGCTATTCCACAGATACGCAGTATTTT,CASSAGYSTDTQYF,TRBV2,NA,TRBJ2-3,NA
TGTGCCAGCAGCACATTAGGGACAGGGACCCAAGAGACCCAGTACTTC,CASSTLGTGTQETQYF,TRBV9,NA,TRBJ2-5,TRBD1
TGCGCCAGCAGCCACGCGACAGGAGGAACTGAAGCTTTCTTT,CASSHATGGTEAFF,TRBV4-1,NA,TRBJ1-1,NA
TGTGCCAGCAGCCAAGGGTCGGGACTAGCGCGTGAGCAGTACTTC,CASSQGSGLAREQYF,TRBV3-1/TRBV3-2,once,TRBJ2-7,TRBD2
TGTGCCAGCAGTCCATCGGTGGGTAATTCACCCCTCCACTTT,CASSPSVGNSPLHF,TRBV27,NA,TRBJ1-6,NA
TGTGCCAGCAAACTAGCGGAGCGGGATACGCAGTATTTT,CASKLAERDTQYF,TRBV7-9,NA,TRBJ2-3,TRBD2
TGTGCCAGCAGCCCCCCGGGGACCTACTATGGCTACACCTTC,CASSPPGTYYGYTF,TRBV3-1/TRBV3-2,NA,TRBJ1-2,NA
TGTGCCAGCAGCACCCGACAGGGCCGTGGAAACACCATATATTTT,CASSTRQGRGNTIYF,TRBV7-2,NA,TRBJ1-3,TRBD1
TGTGCCAGCAGCTTAGGGGCCCAGGCCCGCAATCAGCCCCAGCATTTT,CASSLGAQARNQPQHF,TRBV7-2,few,TRBJ1-5,NA
TGCGCCAGCAGCCCCGGGGGACAAGATACGCAGTATTTT,CASSPGGQDTQYF,TRBV5-1,NA,TRBJ2-3,NA
TGTGCCAGCAGCTCCTCCAGGGGGCTAGCGCTCTTGAATGAGCAGTTCTTC,CASSSSRGLALLNEQFF,TRBV7-9,NA,TRBJ2-1,TRBD1
TGTGCCAGCAGCTCATGGCCGGGGGAGAGGGCAGATACGCAGTATTTT,CASSSWPGERADTQYF,TRBV7-2,NA,TRBJ2-3,NA